These T cell receptor beta chains were read from a single sample in a study of beta chain features in type 1 diabetes. Generated by immunoSEQ multiplex PCR, the TCRdb table keeps only in-frame clones and is missing some. The sample consists of 300,000 to 400,000 clones, roughly 12% of them appearing once. Sequencing was done on a sample of naive CD4+ T cells from blood. These receptors were obtained from a man in his late teens or twenties in good health. Both conserved end residues are part of each CDR3. D genes are given only for firm matches. Clone size, where shown, is once, few, many, or a class for clones that have expanded.

>TRBV1|NA|TRBJ1-4|NA
TGCACCAGCAGCCAAGATCCGGGACAGGGGACGTGGGGTGAAAAACTGTTTTTT
CTSSQDPGQGTWGEKLFF
>TRBV4-2|few|TRBJ2-7|TRBD1
TGTGCCAGCAGACAGATGACAGGGATGGACACTGAGCAGTACTTC
CASRQMTGMDTEQYF
>TRBV7-6|NA|TRBJ2-1|TRBD2
TGTGCCAGCAGCTGGACTAGTGGGGACAATGAGCAGTTCTTC
CASSWTSGDNEQFF
>TRBV19|NA|TRBJ2-7|TRBD1
TGTGCCAGTAAGGGACAGGGGGCCTACGAGCAGTACTTC
CASKGQGAYEQYF
>TRBV6-1|NA|TRBJ2-4|NA
TGTGCCAGCAGTGCGAGGGCCAAAAACATTCAGTACTTC
CASSARAKNIQYF
>TRBV30|NA|TRBJ2-7|NA
TGTGCCTGGAGATCGGCAGGCACCTTAGCCTACGAGCAGTACTTC
CAWRSAGTLAYEQYF
>TRBV18|few|TRBJ1-1|TRBD1
TGTGCCAGCTCACCCGGCCAGGGGGCCACTGAAGCTTTCTTT
CASSPGQGATEAFF
>TRBV5-4|few|TRBJ2-7|NA
TGTGCCAGCAGCTTGGTTAGCTCCTACGAGCAGTACTTC
CASSLVSSYEQYF
>TRBV27|few|TRBJ2-5|NA
TGTGCCAGCAAGAAAGACAGCCAAGAGACCCAGTACTTC
CASKKDSQETQYF
>TRBV25-1|few|TRBJ2-7|NA
TGTGCCAGCAGTGAAGGCGGATTTACGAAGCAGTACTTC
CASSEGGFTKQYF
>TRBV2|few|TRBJ2-5|TRBD2
TGTGCCAGCAGTGAAGTTCCGGGAGGGGAGACCCAGTACTTC
CASSEVPGGETQYF
>TRBV9|NA|TRBJ1-5|NA
TGTGCCAGCAGCGTAGGGGACTGGAGCAATCAGCCCCAGCATTTT
CASSVGDWSNQPQHF
>TRBV7-3|few|TRBJ1-1|TRBD1
TGTGCCAGCAGCGGACAGGGGCCGAACACTGAAGCTTTCTTT
CASSGQGPNTEAFF
>TRBV30|NA|TRBJ2-1|NA
TGTGCCTGGAGTAAAGGGGCTACCTACAATGAGCAGTTCTTC
CAWSKGATYNEQFF
>TRBV7-2|NA|TRBJ1-2|TRBD1
TGTGCCAGCAGCCCCCGACAGGGAACGGATGGCTACACCTTC
CASSPRQGTDGYTF
>TRBV6-5|NA|TRBJ1-6|NA
TGTGCCAGCAGTTACTTGAGAGGGAAAGATAATTCACCCCTCCACTTT
CASSYLRGKDNSPLHF
>TRBV6-6|NA|TRBJ2-4|TRBD2
TGTGCCAGCACTTCCGGGACTAGCGTGAACATTCAGTACTTC
CASTSGTSVNIQYF
>TRBV25-1|NA|TRBJ1-1|NA
TGTGCCAGCAGTGAATCCGGGAGAAAAGCTTTCTTT
CASSESGRKAFF
>TRBV28|few|TRBJ2-1|TRBD2
TGTGCCAGCAGCGGGCGGGGGAAAAGTCTAGCGGGAGCCCCAAGCTCCTACAATGAGCAGTTCTTC
CASSGRGKSLAGAPSSYNEQFF
>TRBV4-1|NA|TRBJ2-1|TRBD2
TGCGCCAGCAGCCAGCCTCTAGCGGGGGGCAAAAACAATGAGCAGTTCTTC
CASSQPLAGGKNNEQFF
>TRBV6-7|NA|TRBJ2-2|TRBD1
TGTGCCAGAGGGGGACAGAGTAACACCGGGGAGCTGTTTTTT
CARGGQSNTGELFF
>TRBV4-2|few|TRBJ1-6|TRBD1
TGTGCCAGCAGCCTCGGGGGACAGGGCAACGCACCCCTCCACTTT
CASSLGGQGNAPLHF
>TRBV18|NA|TRBJ1-1|TRBD1
TGTGCCAGCTCACAACAAACAGGGGTGAACACTGAAGCTTTCTTT
CASSQQTGVNTEAFF
>TRBV28|NA|TRBJ2-7|NA
TGTGCCAGCAGTTTAATAGAAATGTCTCGGGAGCAGTACTTC
CASSLIEMSREQYF
>TRBV9|few|TRBJ1-6|NA
TGTGCCAGCAGCGTCGACAGAGGAAGGTCACCCCTCCACTTT
CASSVDRGRSPLHF
>TRBV18|few|TRBJ2-5|NA
TGTGCCAGCTCACCACTCTCCCAAGAGACCCAGTACTTC
CASSPLSQETQYF
>TRBV7-3|few|TRBJ2-1|TRBD2
TGTGCCAGCAGCTTAGCGGGAGGGCCTTACAATGAGCAGTTCTTC
CASSLAGGPYNEQFF
>TRBV18|few|TRBJ2-7|NA
TGTGCCAGCTCCCTCGGACAAACCGACGAGCAGTACTTC
CASSLGQTDEQYF
>TRBV5-1|few|TRBJ1-1|NA
TGCGCCAGCAGCCCGACAGCTTCTGAAGCTTTCTTT
CASSPTASEAFF
>TRBV6-5|NA|TRBJ1-2|NA
TGTGCCAGCAGTTACCAGGACAGATTTAATGGCTACACCTTC
CASSYQDRFNGYTF
>TRBV6-6|few|TRBJ2-1|NA
TGTGCCAGCAGAGGCGGCGGGGGCCGGGTTAATGAGCAGTTCTTC
CASRGGGGRVNEQFF
>TRBV29-1|few|TRBJ2-3|NA
TGCAGCGTTGAGACAGGCCCCCCCACAGATACGCAGTATTTT
CSVETGPPTDTQYF
>TRBV27|few|TRBJ1-1|TRBD1
TGTGCCAGCAGTGGGGGACAGGGCCCTTGGTCGAACACTGAAGCTTTCTTT
CASSGGQGPWSNTEAFF
>TRBV19|few|TRBJ2-7|TRBD1
TGTGCCAGTAGTCCACAGGGGAATCTGCACGAGCAGTACTTC
CASSPQGNLHEQYF
>TRBV18|NA|TRBJ2-7|TRBD1
TGTGCCAGCTCACCACGGCAGGGGGCAATCTACGAGCAGTACTTC
CASSPRQGAIYEQYF
>TRBV4-3|NA|TRBJ2-1|TRBD1
TGCGCCAGCAGCCCAGCGGACAGGTACGCTGGTGAGCAGTTCTTC
CASSPADRYAGEQFF
>TRBV7-9|few|TRBJ1-2|TRBD1
TGTGCCAGCAGCTTCTATGGTGGGTCGACAGGGCGTGACTATGGCTACACCTTC
CASSFYGGSTGRDYGYTF
>TRBV5-1|NA|TRBJ2-5|TRBD2
TGCGCCAGCAGCCGGGGACTAGCGTCCGGGACCCAGTACTTC
CASSRGLASGTQYF
>TRBV7-2|NA|TRBJ1-1|TRBD1
TGTGCCAGCAGCCCCTCGCGACAGGGCGGACCTTTCTTT
CASSPSRQGGPFF
>TRBV5-4|NA|TRBJ1-4|NA
TGTGCCAGCAGCTCGTCCGCGGGACCTAATGAAAAACTGTTTTTT
CASSSSAGPNEKLFF
>TRBV11-2|NA|TRBJ2-1|NA
TGTGCCAGCAGCTTATTATATTCCGGGGGTGAGCAGTTCTTC
CASSLLYSGGEQFF
>TRBV30|NA|TRBJ2-7|TRBD1
TGTGCCTCAACCCTGGACAGGACGGGCTACGAGCAGTACTTC
CASTLDRTGYEQYF
>TRBV5-1|NA|TRBJ2-2|NA
TGCGCCAGCAGCTTGGCCGGACAGAGAAACACCGGGGAGCTGTTTTTT
CASSLAGQRNTGELFF
>TRBV6-6|NA|TRBJ2-7|NA
TGTGCCAGCAGTACGCGAATCACCTACGAGCAGTACTTC
CASSTRITYEQYF
>TRBV9|NA|TRBJ2-7|NA
TGTGCCAGCAGCGTAGTGTTTGGTAGCGCCGAGCAGTACTTC
CASSVVFGSAEQYF
>TRBV7-2|few|TRBJ2-3|NA
TGTGCCAGCAGCTTAGAGGTCGTAGGGGTCGATACGCAGTATTTT
CASSLEVVGVDTQYF
>TRBV27|few|TRBJ2-1|TRBD2
TGTGCCAGCAGGGGACTAGCTCGTGAGCAGTTCTTC
CASRGLAREQFF
>TRBV7-9|few|TRBJ2-2|TRBD2
TGTGCCAGCAGCTTGACTAGCGGAACCACCGGGGAGCTGTTTTTT
CASSLTSGTTGELFF
>TRBV19|NA|TRBJ2-5|NA
TGTGCCAGTAGTAAAACAAGTAATTCGGAGACCCAGTACTTC
CASSKTSNSETQYF
>TRBV7-9|NA|TRBJ1-1|NA
TGTGCCAGCAGCTTAGGGACAGCCACTGAAGCTTTCTTT
CASSLGTATEAFF
>TRBV7-3|NA|TRBJ2-2|TRBD2
TGTGCCAGCAGCTTAACAGGGGGGACTAGCGCCGGGGAGCTGTTTTTT
CASSLTGGTSAGELFF
>TRBV2|few|TRBJ2-4|TRBD1
TGTGCCAGCAGTGATTGGGACAGGGGAGACATTCAGTACTTC
CASSDWDRGDIQYF
>TRBV15|NA|TRBJ1-5|NA
TGTGCCACCAGTCCCCGGGATCAGCCCCAGCATTTT
CATSPRDQPQHF
>TRBV9|NA|TRBJ1-6|TRBD1
TGTGCCAGCAGCGACTACAGGGGGCAGGGTTCACCCCTCCACTTT
CASSDYRGQGSPLHF